The sequence of this T cell receptor beta chain was determined in a study of regulatory T cells in long-lasting Graves disease. V gave up 6 bases and J gave up 10 bases, with 19 bases separating them. The CDR3 length is 14 residues. The V gene's germline CDR1 is SEHNR and CDR2 FQNEAQ (reference sequence). A word on this clonotype: What it recognizes is unknown.

Sequencing libraries for TCR beta were prepared with iRepertoire HTBI primers and Arm-PCR of CDR3 regions. TCRdb processed the multiplex PCR reads anew with MiXCR; each CDR3 protein has one entry. The table records under 800,000 distinct CDR3 sequences, roughly 15% of them present only once. The time point was: newly diagnosed GD, antithyroid drugs for less than 3 months. The authors made the TCR library using RNA they extracted from PBMCs. From each patient, around 10 milliliters of peripheral blood was drawn and collected into an EDTA anticoagulant tube. Study outcomes and limitations: Persistent Graves' patients had lower TCR diversity than newly diagnosed ones.

These data also formed part of another study, on T cells in Graves' hyperthyroidism and ophthalmopathy. That work contributes: Patients aged 18 to 65 had newly diagnosed hyperthyroidism that had lasted under 2 months. The HTBI set primed first-round TCR CDR3 RT-PCR.

The specimen comprised peripheral blood mononuclear cells (PBMCs), sampled at new diagnosis, from a patient treated with antithyroid drugs. The TCR was taken from a woman between 25 and 40 years old with Graves disease. The chain combines TRBV7-9 with TRBJ2-1, with D possibly matching TRBD2 (5 bases). The CDR3 sequence: CASSSSTMLAEQFF. The CDR3 region has the DNA TGTGCCAGCAGTTCCTCGACGATGTTAGCGGAGCAGTTCTTC.